This record looks at one TCR beta chain sequence and its context. Its antigen remains unidentified. A much larger clone lies a single base off, so this may be a read error. TCRdb analysed the reads with MiXCR anew, one entry per CDR3 protein. The sample consists of some 310,000 distinct CDR3 sequences, more than 20% of them appearing once. This specimen comes from a study of T cell repertoires in cytomegalovirus infection. The CDR3 totals 13 residues. J lost 6 bases, V lost 8 bases, and 4 bases had no gene match. The germline V gene has CDR1 SGHTA and CDR2 FQGTGA. This chain links TRBV7-3 with TRBJ2-2, with 9 positions matching TRBD1. The source was cultured PBMCs, collected from culture after CMV antigen stimulation. The source is a human donor in good health (CMV status not recorded). Some clones in this sample may be carry-over from other donors' samples. In DNA, the CDR3 is TGTGCCAGCGGGAGGACAGGGGCCGGGGAGCTGTTTTTT. Translated: CASGRTGAGELFF.